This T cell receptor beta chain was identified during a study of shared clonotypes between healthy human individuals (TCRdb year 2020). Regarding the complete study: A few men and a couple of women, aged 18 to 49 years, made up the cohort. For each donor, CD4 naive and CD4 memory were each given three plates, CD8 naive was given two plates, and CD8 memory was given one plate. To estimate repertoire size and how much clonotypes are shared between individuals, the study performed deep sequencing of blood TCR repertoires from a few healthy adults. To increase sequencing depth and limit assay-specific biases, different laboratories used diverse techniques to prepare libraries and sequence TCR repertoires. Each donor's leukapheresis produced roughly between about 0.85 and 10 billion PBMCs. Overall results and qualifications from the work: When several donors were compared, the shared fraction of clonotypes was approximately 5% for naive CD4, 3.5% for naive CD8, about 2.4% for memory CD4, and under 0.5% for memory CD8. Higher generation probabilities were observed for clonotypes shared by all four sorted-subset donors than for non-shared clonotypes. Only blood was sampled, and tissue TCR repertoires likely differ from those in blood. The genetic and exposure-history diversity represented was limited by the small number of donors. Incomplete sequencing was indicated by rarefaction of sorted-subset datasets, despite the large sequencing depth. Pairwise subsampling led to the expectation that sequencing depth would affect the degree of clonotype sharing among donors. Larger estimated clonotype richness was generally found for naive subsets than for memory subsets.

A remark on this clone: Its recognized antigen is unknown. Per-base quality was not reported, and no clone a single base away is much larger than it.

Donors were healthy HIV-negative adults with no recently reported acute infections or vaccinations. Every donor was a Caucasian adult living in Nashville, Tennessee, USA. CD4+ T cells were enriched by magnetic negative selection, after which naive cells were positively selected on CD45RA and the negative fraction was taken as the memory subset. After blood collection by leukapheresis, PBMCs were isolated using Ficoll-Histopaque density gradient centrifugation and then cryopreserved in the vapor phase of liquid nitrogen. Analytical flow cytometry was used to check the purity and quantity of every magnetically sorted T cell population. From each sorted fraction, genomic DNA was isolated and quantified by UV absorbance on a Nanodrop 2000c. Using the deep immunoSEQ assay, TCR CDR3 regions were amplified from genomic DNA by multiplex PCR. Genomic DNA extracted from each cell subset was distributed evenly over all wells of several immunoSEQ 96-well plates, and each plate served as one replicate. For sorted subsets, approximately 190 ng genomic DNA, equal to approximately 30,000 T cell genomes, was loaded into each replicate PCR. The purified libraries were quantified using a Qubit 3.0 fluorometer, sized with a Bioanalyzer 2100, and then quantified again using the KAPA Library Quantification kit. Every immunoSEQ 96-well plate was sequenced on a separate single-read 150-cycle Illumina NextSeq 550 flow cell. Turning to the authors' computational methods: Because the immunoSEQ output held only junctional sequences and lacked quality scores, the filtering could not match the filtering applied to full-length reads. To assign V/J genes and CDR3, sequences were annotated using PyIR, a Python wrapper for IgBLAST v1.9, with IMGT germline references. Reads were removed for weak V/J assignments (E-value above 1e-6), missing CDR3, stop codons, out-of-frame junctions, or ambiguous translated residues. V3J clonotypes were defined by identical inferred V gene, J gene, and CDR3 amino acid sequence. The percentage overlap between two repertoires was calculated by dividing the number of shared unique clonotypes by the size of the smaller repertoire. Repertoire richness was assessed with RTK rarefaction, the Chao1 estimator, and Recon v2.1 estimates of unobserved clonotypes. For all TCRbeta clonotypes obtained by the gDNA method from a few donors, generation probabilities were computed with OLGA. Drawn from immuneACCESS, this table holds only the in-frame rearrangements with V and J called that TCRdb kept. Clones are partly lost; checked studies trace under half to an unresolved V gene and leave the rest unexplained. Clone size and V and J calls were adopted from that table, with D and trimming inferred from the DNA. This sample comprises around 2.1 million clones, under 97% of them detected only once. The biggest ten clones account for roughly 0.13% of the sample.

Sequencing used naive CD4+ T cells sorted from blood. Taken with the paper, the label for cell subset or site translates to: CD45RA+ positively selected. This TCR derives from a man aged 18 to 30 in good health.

The DNA sequence is as follows: TGTGCCTGGGTTGACAGGGGCTATGGCTACACCTTC. This codes for CAWVDRGYGYTF. The chain uses TRBV30 and TRBJ1-2, and 8 bases in between align with TRBD1. Compared with germline, V lacks 5 bases and J lacks 4 bases; bases without a gene match: 3. For CDR1 and CDR2, the germline V gene (reference sequence) lists GTSNPN and SVGIG. The CDR3 goes from the cysteine to the phenylalanine over 12 residues. Only CDR3 DNA remains: 36 bases, in frame from the first base. Joined to the reference TRBV30 and TRBJ1-2 proteins, this CDR3 gives the full variable domain: SQTIHQWPATLVQPVGSPLSLECTVEGTSNPNLYWYRQAAGRGLQLLFYSVGIGQISSEVPQNLSASRPQDRQFILSSKKLLLSDSGFYLCAWVDRGYGYTFGSGTRLTVV.